The 16 T cell receptor beta chains below come from one sample, sequenced in a study of molecular identifiers for immune sequencing clone quantification. One entry per CDR3 protein, called by TCRdb with MiXCR from the PCR reads. This table has some 680,000 distinct CDR3 sequences, 25% appearing once. The material sequenced was naive CD8+ T cells from blood, with Jurkat cell RNA spiked in. Subset of the sample: FACS-sorted CD8+CD4-CCR7+CD45RA+ naive T cells. These TCRs come from a human donor in good health. Some libraries in this study had Jurkat cell RNA spiked in.

As concerns this clonotype: Given a much more abundant clone one base away, this may be a read error. This chain links TRBV29-1 with TRBJ2-3; D is uncertain. Germline V gene lookup returns CDR1 SQVTM and CDR2 ANQGSEA. Trimming pared 5 bases from V and 2 bases from J, leaving 11 bases between. The CDR3 extends over 13 amino acids. CDR3 sequence reads: CSVSYINTDTQYF. The CDR3 DNA sequence: TGCAGCGTTTCATACATAAACACAGATACGCAGTATTTT.

This clonotype was seen a few times. The chain joins TRBV6-5 to TRBJ1-6; weak D call: TRBD1 (5 bases). This CDR3 spans 15 amino acids. The germline V and J ends were trimmed by 2 bases and 5 bases, with 10 bases remaining between them. Germline CDR1 and CDR2: MNHEY and SVGAGI. The CDR3 sequence is CASSYTGLNNSPLHF. The CDR3 DNA sequence: TGTGCCAGCAGTTACACAGGCCTAAATAATTCACCCCTCCACTTT.

This clonotype has just a few counts. The chain is built from TRBV6-2 or TRBV6-3 and TRBJ2-7; 10 nucleotides line up with TRBD2. Germline lookup yields CDR1 MNHEY and CDR2 SVGEGT. The V gene end was trimmed by 0 bases and the J gene end by 2 bases; junction bases not matched to a gene: 16. The CDR3 has 20 amino acids. The CDR3 here is CASSYSTSPQSGRAAYEQYF. CDR3 DNA sequence: TGTGCCAGCAGTTACTCTACCTCCCCTCAAAGCGGGAGGGCTGCCTACGAGCAGTACTTC.

The rearrangement uses TRBV10-2 and TRBJ1-2; D uncertain. CDR3 size: 15 residues. Trimming shortened V by 1 base and J by 0 bases, and 9 bases separated the two germline ends. Germline V gene sequence: CDR1 WSHSY, CDR2 SAAADI. The CDR3 loop is CASSELGGANYGYTF. CDR3 bases: TGCGCCAGCAGTGAGTTGGGAGGAGCTAACTATGGCTACACCTTC.

This clonotype was recorded a few times. CDR3 region: CASSQGARDKEQFF. DNA of the CDR3: TGCGCCAGCAGCCAAGGGGCCAGGGATAAGGAGCAGTTCTTC. The V gene is TRBV4-3, the J gene TRBJ2-1, with TRBD1 as a possible D gene (5 bases). The CDR3 is 14 amino acids. CDR1 and CDR2 (germline): LGHNA, YSLEER. V lost 1 base, J lost 10 bases, and 14 bases lay in between.

This clonotype was seen repeatedly, ten times or more. The rearrangement joins TRBV5-4 to TRBJ2-7; D call uncertain. Germline V gene data show CDR1 as SGHNT and CDR2 as YYREEE (reference sequence). The CDR3 contains 15 residues. The V gene lost 0 bases and the J gene lost 7 bases, with 17 bases spanning the gap. The CDR3 spells CASSLEGIVSSEQYF. The CDR3 DNA reads TGTGCCAGCAGCTTGGAGGGTATCGTCTCGTCTGAGCAGTACTTC.

This clonotype was detected many times. The V and J genes are TRBV29-1 and TRBJ2-7; D uncertain. Trimming left V 4 bases short and J 4 bases short, with 17 bases between. The CDR3 extends over 14 amino acids. CDR1 and CDR2 from the germline V gene are SQVTM and ANQGSEA. The CDR3 loop reads CSVGIWRVGYEQYF. CDR3 DNA: TGCAGCGTTGGAATTTGGCGAGTGGGGTACGAGCAGTACTTC.

This clonotype was observed a handful of times. V and J are TRBV4-3 and TRBJ2-7; 7 bases fit TRBD1. The CDR3 loop spans 19 amino acids. The J segment lost 5 bases and the V segment lost 7 bases, leaving 26 bases of the junction unmatched. Per the germline V gene, CDR1 is LGHNA and CDR2 is YSLEER. CDR3 in amino acids: CASTDWPRTHRGLGNEQYF. The CDR3 coding sequence is TGCGCCAGCACAGACTGGCCGCGAACCCACAGGGGTTTGGGGAACGAGCAGTACTTC.

Of note for this clonotype: One base away lies a much larger clone, so this may be a sequencing read error. This chain uses TRBV29-1 with TRBJ1-1, with unresolved D. The CDR3 consists of 13 residues. Germline CDR1 reads SQVTM; CDR2 reads ANQGSEA. In DNA form, the CDR3 reads TGCAGCGTTGAATGGTGGGGAGGCACTGAAGCTGTCTTT. This gives the protein CSVEWWGGTEAVF.

The sample holds many counts of this clonotype. J is TRBJ2-4 and V is TRBV23-1; D tentatively fits TRBD1 or TRBD2 (6 bases each). TRBV23-1 is an ORF for which the function is uncertain. This CDR3 is built from 17 residues. V was clipped by 3 bases and J by 0 bases, with 15 bases between them. CDR3 amino acids: CASSQAGHQLAKNIQYF. CDR3 nucleotides: TGCGCCAGCAGTCAGGCGGGACACCAACTAGCCAAAAACATTCAGTACTTC.

This clonotype was seen a few times. J is TRBJ2-3 and V is TRBV12-3 or TRBV12-4; 8 nucleotides line up with TRBD2. The CDR3 is 17 residues long. Trimming cost V 3 bases and J 0 bases; bases outside gene matches: 8. This CDR3 is CASSFGPGGVSTDTQYF. In DNA form, the CDR3 reads TGTGCCAGCAGTTTTGGCCCGGGAGGGGTAAGCACAGATACGCAGTATTTT.

This chain uses TRBV12-3 or TRBV12-4 with TRBJ2-2, with 7 bases matching TRBD2. V was clipped by 6 bases and J by 0 bases; unmatched bases: 25. The CDR3 runs 22 residues. The chain's CDR3 is CASRGGSSGTSRTRANTGELFF. DNA for the CDR3: TGTGCCAGCAGGGGGGGGTCGAGCGGGACTTCGCGAACCCGCGCGAACACCGGGGAGCTGTTTTTT.

This chain uses TRBV4-2 with TRBJ1-2; a weak D match, TRBD1 (5 bases). Germline lookup yields CDR1 LGHNA and CDR2 YNFKEQ. Trimming shortened V by 1 base and J by 1 base, and 13 bases separated the two germline ends. The CDR3 extends over 16 amino acids. The CDR3 sequence is CASSQAGQEDNYGYTF. The CDR3 nucleotides are TGTGCCAGCAGCCAAGCGGGGCAGGAGGATAACTATGGCTACACCTTC.

In the case of this clonotype: A read error may explain this, as a much larger clone is one base away. The chain links TRBV7-2 to TRBJ2-7, with a tentative D call TRBD1 (6 bases). Germline V lookup: CDR1 SGHTA, CDR2 FQGNSA. V was cut by 2 bases and J by 3 bases, with 14 bases left in between. The CDR3 loop spans 15 amino acids. In DNA, the CDR3 is TGTGCCAGCAGCTTACTCAGGGACACTCACTACGAGCAGTACTTC. Amino acids: CASSLLRDTHYEQYF. The variable domain in full, with the rest retrieved from reference TRBV7-2 and TRBJ2-7, is GAGVSQSPSNKVTEKGKDVELRCDPISGHTALYWYRQSLGQGLEFLIYFQGNSAPDKSGLPSDRFSAERTGGSVSTLTIQRTQQEDSAVYLCASSLLRDTHYEQYFGPGTRLTVT.

In regard to this clonotype: A read error may be the cause here, since a much bigger clone is one base away. The chain couples TRBV12-3 or TRBV12-4 to TRBJ2-3; 10 bases are shared with TRBD1. The length of the CDR3 is 16 residues. The CDR3 coding sequence is TGTGCCTGCAGTTCCTACGGACAGGGGGTAGTGGATACGCAGTATTTT. It yields the protein CACSSYGQGVVDTQYF.

There are many counts of this clonotype. This sequence joins TRBV5-5 and TRBJ1-1, with D perhaps TRBD1 (5 bases). Trimming cost V 0 bases and J 4 bases, with 16 bases left between them. The V gene's germline CDR1 is SGHKS and CDR2 YYEKEE (reference sequence). There are 16 residues in the CDR3. The CDR3 bases are TGTGCCAGCAGCTTGGGGCCGGGGCTCTCGGGCACTGAAGCTTTCTTT. It is translated as CASSLGPGLSGTEAFF. The whole variable domain, filled in from reference TRBV5-5 and TRBJ1-1, reads DAGVTQSPTHLIKTRGQQVTLRCSPISGHKSVSWYQQVLGQGPQFIFQYYEKEERGRGNFPDRFSARQFPNYSSELNVNALLLGDSALYLCASSLGPGLSGTEAFFGQGTRLTVV.